A single sample is the source of the 28 T cell receptor delta chains below, sequenced in a study of gamma-delta T cells after stem cell transplantation. TCRdb redid clone calling on the RT-PCR reads using CATT. The sample includes roughly 1,400 delta-chain clones, 8.7% of them seen just once. Material: gamma-delta T cells. Receptors originate from a human donor. It is not recorded whose cells these are; they may come from a transplant donor.

This clone was seen more than once but under ten times. Since a far larger clone is one base different, this is likely a read error. Other DNA sequences in the sample encode the same CDR3. The chain couples TRDV2 to TRDJ1; TRDD3 matches at 12 bases. Per germline, CDR1 GEAIGNYY and CDR2 EKD. Trimming took 3 bases from V and 6 from J; bases not matched to a gene: 4. The CDR3 runs to 14 residues. The CDR3 DNA reads TGTGCCTGTGACGTACTGGGGGATACCTATAAACTCATCTTT. Translated, it gives CACDVLGDTYKLIF.

This clone is judged medium-sized (0.01 to 0.1%). The chain employs TRDV1 and TRDJ1; no clear D. V dropped 4 bases and J dropped 10 bases, with 13 bases sitting between them. The CDR3 has 12 amino acids. Germline V lookup: CDR1 TSWWSYY, CDR2 QGS. Here the CDR3 reads CALGGHLSGLIF. In nucleotides, the CDR3 is TGTGCTCTTGGGGGCCACCTGAGCGGACTCATCTTT.

By share, this clone counts as large. The V gene is TRDV2, the J gene TRDJ1, with a tentative D call TRDD3 (5 bases). Germline V gives CDR1 GEAIGNYY, CDR2 EKD. This CDR3 spans 15 amino acids. V lost 0 bases to trimming and J lost 8 bases, with 18 bases between them. The CDR3 is CACDTLSEDWKKLIF. DNA of the CDR3: TGTGCCTGTGACACCCTCTCGGAGGACTGGAAAAAACTCATCTTT.

This clone was detected a few times. The chain recombines TRDV2 with TRDJ1, with TRDD3 identical over 12 bases. The V gene's germline CDR1 is GEAIGNYY and CDR2 EKD. The CDR3 has 16 amino acids. After removal of 0 bases from V and 4 bases from J, the junction contained 5 bases not matched to a gene. In DNA form, the CDR3 reads TGTGCCTGTGACACCGCCTGGGGGATACGCTTCGATAAACTCATCTTT. The encoded protein is CACDTAWGIRFDKLIF.

The chain joins TRDV1 to TRDJ1, with 8 bases fitting TRDD3. The CDR3 spans 26 residues. V trimming: 3 bases; J trimming: 0 bases; junction bases outside the gene matches: 36. Per germline, CDR1 TSWWSYY and CDR2 QGS. CDR3 region: CALGDRRPASSVHTGGSRPYTDKLIF. CDR3 coding DNA: TGTGCTCTTGGGGACCGCAGACCCGCTTCCTCCGTACATACTGGGGGTTCCCGACCGTACACCGATAAACTCATCTTT.

By share, this clone counts as large. The rearrangement links TRDV2 to TRDJ1; D unresolved. Between the trimmed V and J ends, which lost 3 bases and 0 bases, there was a span of 13 bases. The length of the CDR3 is 15 residues. Germline lookup yields CDR1 GEAIGNYY and CDR2 EKD. The CDR3 spells CACDGLGTYTDKLIF. CDR3 coding DNA: TGTGCCTGTGACGGGTTGGGAACGTACACCGATAAACTCATCTTT.

In regard to this clone: This may stem from a read error, because a much larger clone lies one nucleotide away. J is TRDJ1 and V is TRDV2; no clear D. The V and J ends lost 1 base and 0 bases respectively, with 17 bases between them. Germline-derived CDR1 and CDR2 are GEAIGNYY and EKD. The CDR3 runs to 17 residues. In nucleotides, the CDR3 is TGTGCCTGTGACACAGTAGAGGCTGATAAGAACACCGATAAACTCATCTTT. It yields the protein CACDTVEADKNTDKLIF.

Only a few counts were recorded for this clone. This may come from a read error, since a much larger clone is one base off. This CDR3 is also generated by other DNA sequences in the sample. V and J are TRDV2 and TRDJ1, with a weak D call TRDD3 (6 bases). Germline CDR1 GEAIGNYY, CDR2 EKD. Trimming cost V 1 base and J 2 bases, with 22 bases left between them. CDR3 length: 18 amino acids. This CDR3 is CACDTVGIPLGGTDKLIF. In nucleotides, the CDR3 is TGTGCCTGTGACACAGTGGGGATCCCCCTTGGTGGAACCGATAAACTCATCTTT.

As to this clone: An end of the junction does not agree with germline; a read error may underlie this. The chain couples TRDV2 to TRDJ1; 9 positions agree with TRDD3. This CDR3 has 17 residues. CDR1 GEAIGNYY and CDR2 EKD come from the germline V gene. The chain's CDR3 is CACEYLKTLGDHDKLIF. CDR3 in DNA: TGTGCCTGTGAATACCTGAAAACACTGGGGGACCACGATAAGCTCATCTTT.

In the case of this clone: With a far larger clone one base away, a read error is the likely cause. This chain uses TRDV2 with TRDJ1; 8 bases align to TRDD3. Looked up from germline, CDR1 is GEAIGNYY and CDR2 is EKD. This CDR3 contains 16 residues. The CDR3 nucleotides read TGTGCCTGTGGCACCCTGGGGGACTATAACACCGATAAACTCATCTTT. Translating it yields CACGTLGDYNTDKLIF.

This clone was counted only a few times. It is likely a read error: a sequence one base away is far more abundant. The J gene is TRDJ1, the V gene TRDV2; weak D call: TRDD3 (6 bases). The CDR3 totals 15 residues. CDR1 and CDR2 from the germline V gene are GEAIGNYY and EKD. The DNA of the CDR3 is TGTGCCCGTGACACCGTTGGGGGGAACACCGATAAACTCATCTTT. This codes for CARDTVGGNTDKLIF.

On this clone: It is likely a read error: a sequence one base away is far more abundant. The rearrangement uses TRDV2 and TRDJ1; a possible D gene is TRDD2 (6 bases). V was shortened by 2 bases and J by 1 base, with 37 bases between the two germline ends. CDR3 length equals 23 residues. Looked up from germline, CDR1 is GEAIGNYY and CDR2 is EKD. The DNA of the CDR3 is TGTGCCTGTGACATTTTAGCTCCTACACCCCAGGTGGGGAATACTTCACTCACCGATAAACTCATCTTT. This sequence encodes CACDILAPTPQVGNTSLTDKLIF.

In this sample, this clone is large. The same CDR3 arises from other DNA sequences in this sample as well. The chain carries TRDV2 and TRDJ3, with 13 bases aligning to TRDD3. The germline CDR1 and CDR2 sequences are GEAIGNYY and EKD. The CDR3 covers 21 residues. Trimming cost V 0 bases and J 1 base; bases outside gene matches: 8. CDR3: CACDTGTGGYAGSWDTRQMFF. DNA for the CDR3: TGTGCCTGTGACACCGGGACTGGGGGATACGCTGGGTCCTGGGACACCCGACAGATGTTTTTC.

V usage is TRDV2 and J usage is TRDJ1; 8 bases map to TRDD3. The length of the CDR3 is 15 residues. The junction had 7 bases not matched to a gene; V was cut back by 3 bases and J by 2 bases. Germline CDR1 reads GEAIGNYY; CDR2 reads EKD. The CDR3 region has the DNA TGTGCCTGTGACTCACTTACTGGGGGGACCGATAAACTCATCTTT. Its translation: CACDSLTGGTDKLIF.

Comments on this clone: Given a far larger clone just one base away, this is likely a sequencing read error. In the same sample, other DNA sequences code for this CDR3. The genes are TRDV2 and TRDJ1; 9 nucleotides agree with TRDD3. Germline lookup yields CDR1 GEAIGNYY and CDR2 EKD. This CDR3 contains 18 residues. Trimming at V came to 0 bases and at J to 3 bases, leaving 13 bases not matched to a gene. CDR3 coding DNA: TGTGCCTGTGACACCGTTTCCTGGGCCGGGGGATACTCCGATAAACTCATCTTT. It specifies CACDTVSWAGGYSDKLIF.

This clone turned up a few times. A much larger clone lies a single base off, so this may be a read error. Other DNA sequences within the sample encode an identical CDR3. The chain uses TRDV2 and TRDJ1; 9 bases are shared with TRDD2. CDR1 GEAIGNYY and CDR2 EKD come from the germline V gene. The CDR3 is 19 amino acids. The V gene end was trimmed by 0 bases and the J gene end by 8 bases; junction bases not matched to a gene: 21. The CDR3 nucleotides read TGTGCCTGTGACACCCACCTTCCTACAATCCGTGGGGACTACGACAAACTCATCTTT. The encoded protein is CACDTHLPTIRGDYDKLIF.

Comments on this clone: This may be a read error: a much more frequent sequence differs by one nucleotide. Other DNA sequences in this sample translate to the same CDR3. V usage is TRDV2 and J usage is TRDJ1; 13 nucleotides line up with TRDD3. The CDR3 sequence is 17 residues long. V shed 0 bases and J 1 base; nucleotides not matched to a gene: 4. CDR1 is GEAIGNYY, CDR2 EKD, per germline. The CDR3 loop reads CACDTLLGDTRTDKLIF. CDR3 coding DNA: TGTGCCTGTGACACCTTACTGGGGGATACGCGCACCGATAAACTCATCTTT.

The chain carries TRDV2 and TRDJ1; D possibly corresponds to TRDD3 (6 bases). Trimming shortened V by 3 bases and J by 3 bases, and 46 bases separated the two germline ends. Germline values: CDR1 GEAIGNYY, CDR2 EKD. The CDR3 contains 25 residues. CDR3: CACDALRGREHQGGKPDRVPDKLIF. The CDR3 coding sequence is TGTGCCTGTGACGCCCTACGGGGTCGTGAGCACCAGGGGGGGAAACCCGATCGGGTTCCCGATAAACTCATCTTT.

This clone is judged medium-sized. This sequence joins TRDV2 and TRDJ1; 7 bases are a match to TRDD3. Germline V CDR1 and CDR2: GEAIGNYY, EKD. Trimming cost V 0 bases and J 0 bases; bases outside gene matches: 0. The CDR3 totals 14 residues. In DNA form, the CDR3 reads TGTGCCTGTGACACCTGGGGGAACACCGATAAACTCATCTTT. It specifies CACDTWGNTDKLIF.

In its sample, this clone is medium-sized. V is TRDV2 and J is TRDJ3, with a weak D call TRDD3 (6 bases). Germline CDR1 GEAIGNYY, CDR2 EKD. Between the trimmed V and J ends, which lost 1 base and 2 bases, there was a span of 20 bases. The CDR3 is made up of 20 amino acids. For the CDR3, the DNA is TGTGCCTGTGACACTCCAAGCGGGGGAACGGGAGCCTGGGACACCCGACAGATGTTTTTC. Translating it yields CACDTPSGGTGAWDTRQMFF.

This clone was seen a few times. This could be a read error, since a much larger clone is one nucleotide away. The sample contains more than one DNA sequence encoding this CDR3. J is TRDJ1 and V is TRDV2; TRDD3 agrees at 13 bases. The CDR3 is 21 residues long. V lost 0 bases to trimming and J lost 3 bases; unmatched junction nucleotides: 18. CDR1 and CDR2 from the germline V gene are GEAIGNYY and EKD. CDR3 sequence (DNA): TGTGCCTGTGACACCCCTTTCTTACTGGGGGATACGGGCGCATCGGCCGATAAACTCATCTTT. Residues: CACDTPFLLGDTGASADKLIF.

Points on this clone: A clone one base away is much larger, so this may be a read error. The rearrangement uses TRDV2 and TRDJ1, with 8 bases aligning to TRDD3. This CDR3 has 17 amino acids. The germline V gene encodes CDR1 GEAIGNYY and CDR2 EKD. The V segment lost 3 bases and the J segment 5 bases; nucleotides outside the gene matches: 16. CDR3 bases: TGTGCCTGTGACGGACTGGGGGCTGGTCGGAGGGGAGATAAACTCATCTTT. This encodes CACDGLGAGRRGDKLIF.

This clone appeared a few times. The protein recorded in TCRdb matches a much larger clone and deviates from this DNA's translation at residue 12, suggesting a read error; the protein here is obtained by translating the DNA. The chain couples TRDV2 to TRDJ1; no clear D. Germline CDR1 reads GEAIGNYY; CDR2 reads EKD. CDR3 length: 20 residues. V lost 2 bases and J lost 1, with 28 bases in between. The CDR3 protein is CACDNLLPAEGLPATDKLIF. Written as DNA, the CDR3 is TGTGCCTGTGACAACCTCTTACCCGCTGAGGGACTCCCGGCCACCGATAAACTCATCTTT.

This clone was counted between two and nine times. The rearrangement links TRDV2 to TRDJ1, with 7 bases aligning to TRDD3. Germline V gene sequence: CDR1 GEAIGNYY, CDR2 EKD. The ends lost 0 bases at V and 3 bases at J; junction bases unmatched: 15. The CDR3 is 18 residues long. As DNA, the CDR3 is TGTGCCTGTGACACCCTGTCGGGGGGGATCCGACAACCCGATAAACTCATCTTT. It translates to CACDTLSGGIRQPDKLIF.

In the case of this clone: Just one base apart from a much larger clone, this may be a read error. The V gene is TRDV2, the J gene TRDJ3; no definite D call. Germline CDR1 reads GEAIGNYY; CDR2 reads EKD. Trimming took 3 bases from V and 5 from J, leaving 22 bases between them. This CDR3 spans 19 amino acids. CDR3 in amino acids: CACDSTEGPRVRDTRQMFF. The CDR3 DNA follows: TGTGCCTGTGACTCCACGGAAGGGCCACGCGTCCGGGACACCCGACAGATGTTTTTC.

This clone qualifies as hyperexpanded. Additional DNA sequences in this sample encode the identical CDR3. This chain links TRDV2 with TRDJ1; TRDD3 matches 12 bases. This CDR3 is 14 amino acids long. Per the germline V gene, CDR1 is GEAIGNYY and CDR2 is EKD. After removal of 4 bases from V and 6 bases from J, the junction contained 5 bases not matched to a gene. The CDR3: CACDVLGDTYKLIF. The CDR3, as DNA: TGTGCCTGTGATGTACTGGGGGATACCTATAAACTCATCTTT.

Comments on this clone: Other DNA sequences in the sample encode the same CDR3. The chain couples TRDV2 to TRDJ1, with a tentative D call TRDD3 (6 bases). From germline, CDR1 is GEAIGNYY and CDR2 EKD. V lost 4 bases to trimming and J lost 2 bases, with 19 bases between them. The CDR3 loop spans 16 amino acids. CDR3 protein: CACDTVLGASTDKLIF. The CDR3 nucleotides read TGTGCCTGTGATACCGTACTGGGAGCTAGTACCGATAAACTCATCTTT.

This clone is labeled as large. This same CDR3 is encoded by further DNA sequences in the sample. The V and J genes are TRDV2 and TRDJ1; 13 bases line up with TRDD3. Germline assignment: CDR1 GEAIGNYY and CDR2 EKD. This CDR3 has 21 residues. V lost 0 bases and J lost 3; bases outside the gene matches: 18. CDR3 residues: CACDTPFLLGDTGASADKLIF. For the CDR3, the DNA is TGTGCCTGTGACACCCCTTTCTTACTGGGGGATACGGGCGCGTCGGCCGATAAACTCATCTTT.